This TCR beta chain is from a study of blood T cell repertoires in COVID-19. Study as a whole: Sites in the United States, Italy and Spain provided acute and convalescent COVID-19 samples. Sources were T cells, B-cell-depleted T cells, or PBMCs; the material itself was cDNA or gDNA.

Germline values: CDR1 SQVTM, CDR2 ANQGSEA. Trimming cost V 3 bases and J 0 bases, with 9 bases left between them. CDR3 length: 14 amino acids. Under the authors' procedure: Counts of nucleated cells, estimated from reference gene primer amplification, were obtained. Repertoires were generated with immunoSEQ multiplex PCR, while TCRdb's copy carries only in-frame clones and drops some. V, J and clone size were drawn from that table, and D and trimming were deduced from the DNA. The table has approximately 130,000 clones, roughly 80% seen once; the top ten hold more than 15%. A single count supports this clone. Clinical history as reported by participants underpinned cohort assignment.

The clonotype originates from a man younger than 45 who had recovered from COVID-19. Sample: PBMCs or T cells enriched from blood (not recorded which). V and J are TRBV29-1 and TRBJ1-3, with D uncertain. CDR3 region: CSVDERGSGNTIYF. CDR3 nucleotide sequence: TGCAGCGTTGATGAGCGGGGCTCTGGAAACACCATATATTTT.